The clone carrying this T cell receptor beta chain was detected many times. Its antigen remains unknown. The sample belongs to a study of neurological immune-mediated disorders. Study-wide results and caveats: Whereas HTLV-1-associated myelopathy showed the most TCR clonal expansion, multiple sclerosis showed the least, with levels below those of healthy controls.

The time point denotes: longitudinal time-point 2. Healthy controls were blood bank volunteers in Maryland, USA. Synthesis of cDNA was performed by 5'RACE using 10-nucleotide random UMIs. In TCRdb, the 5' RACE reads were re-called with MiXCR into one record per CDR3 protein. The repertoire consists of tens of thousands of distinct CDR3 sequences, with around an eighth occurring once and the leading ten covering roughly 2.2%. The CDR3 is 16 amino acids. V shed 5 bases and J shed 5 bases, with 21 bases lying between them. Per germline, CDR1 MNHNY and CDR2 SVGAGI (reference sequence). The receptor was isolated from a woman in her forties in good health. This rearrangement joins TRBV6-6 to TRBJ1-1, with D perhaps matching TRBD1 (6 bases). The specimen sequenced was PBMCs. CDR3: CASSIQGRGGWTEAFF. As DNA, the CDR3 is TGTGCCAGCAGTATACAGGGCCGCGGAGGTTGGACTGAAGCTTTCTTT.